This T cell receptor beta chain derives from a study of T cells in Graves' hyperthyroidism and ophthalmopathy. Study findings and constraints: A model built on 13 V-J features separated ophthalmopathy from stable hyperthyroidism.

The TCR beta CDR3 regions underwent amplification using RNA transcripts as the source. Primed by the HTBI set, a first-round RT-PCR was run on the TCR CDR3. MiXCR, run by TCRdb on the multiplex PCR reads, gives a single entry per CDR3 protein. The profile covers about 690,000 distinct CDR3 sequences, with roughly 17% appearing a single time and around a sixth taken by the ten largest. The CDR3 contains 14 residues. Trimming removed 3 bases at V and 4 bases at J, with 9 bases between. Using more than 8 ml of fresh peripheral blood, PBMCs were prepared. This clonotype has ten or more counts. Antigen specificity is unknown.

This sequence was found in a man between 45 and 60 years old with Graves' hyperthyroidism. This chain connects TRBV12-3 or TRBV12-4 to TRBJ2-2; D is uncertain. Sequencing input: blood. CDR3 DNA sequence: TGTGCCAGCAGTTTGGCGTGGGGCACCGGGGAGCTGTTTTTT. Translated, it gives CASSLAWGTGELFF.